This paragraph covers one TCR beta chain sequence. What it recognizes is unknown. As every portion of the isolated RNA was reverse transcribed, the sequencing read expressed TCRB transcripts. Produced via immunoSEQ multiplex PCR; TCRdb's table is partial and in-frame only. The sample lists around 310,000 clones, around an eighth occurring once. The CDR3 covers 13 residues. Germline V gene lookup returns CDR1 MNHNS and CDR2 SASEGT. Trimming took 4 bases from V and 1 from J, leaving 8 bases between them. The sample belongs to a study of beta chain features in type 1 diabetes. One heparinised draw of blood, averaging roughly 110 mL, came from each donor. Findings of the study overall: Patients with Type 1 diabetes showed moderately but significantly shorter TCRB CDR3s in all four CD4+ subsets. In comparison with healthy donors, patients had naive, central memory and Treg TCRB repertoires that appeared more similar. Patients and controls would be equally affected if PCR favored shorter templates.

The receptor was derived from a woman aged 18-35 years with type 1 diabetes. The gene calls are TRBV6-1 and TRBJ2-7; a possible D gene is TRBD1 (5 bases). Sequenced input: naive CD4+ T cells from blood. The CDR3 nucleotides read TGTGCCAGCAGTGTAAGGGGATCCTACGAGCAGTACGTC. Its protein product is CASSVRGSYEQYV.